What follows are 4 T cell receptor beta chains derived from one specimen sequenced in a study of blood T cells in healthy people across ages. Alongside a J-beta primer mix, a sample-barcoded 5' primer served in a second PCR lasting about 7 to 11 cycles. TCRdb ran MiXCR on the 5' RACE reads and lists one entry per CDR3 protein. This sample has approximately 800,000 distinct CDR3 sequences; 62% occur once, and the top ten carry roughly 25%. The sample was blood. These receptors were taken from a man younger than 40 in good health.

This chain links TRBV6-5 with TRBJ1-2; D is ambiguous. The CDR3 spans 16 residues. Trimming took 0 bases from V and 3 from J, leaving 14 bases between them. Germline V gene lookup returns CDR1 MNHEY and CDR2 SVGAGI. CDR3 loop: CASSYSRGGGYYGYTF. The CDR3 coding sequence is TGTGCCAGCAGTTACTCCCGAGGTGGAGGGTACTATGGCTACACCTTC.

This clonotype was observed a single time. This sequence joins TRBV27 and TRBJ2-3, with 7 positions matching TRBD2. The CDR3 has 13 amino acids. Looked up from germline, CDR1 is MNHEY and CDR2 is SMNVEV (reference sequence). The V gene end was trimmed by 6 bases and the J gene end by 6 bases; junction bases not matched to a gene: 6. Here the CDR3 reads CASRLAGGDTQYF. CDR3 nucleotides: TGTGCCAGCAGATTAGCGGGTGGGGATACGCAGTATTTT.

This clonotype was picked up a small number of times. The rearrangement joins TRBV5-1 to TRBJ2-3; 8 bases map to TRBD1. V shed 9 bases and J 1 base; nucleotides not matched to a gene: 7. CDR1 is SGHRS and CDR2 is YFSETQ in the germline V gene. The CDR3 has 14 residues. The CDR3 sequence is CATATGVRTDTQYF. The CDR3 DNA follows: TGCGCCACTGCGACAGGGGTCCGCACAGATACGCAGTATTTT.

This chain links TRBV6-5 with TRBJ1-1, with 7 positions matching TRBD1. V was clipped by 0 bases and J by 6 bases; unmatched bases: 7. The CDR3 extends over 15 amino acids. CDR1 is MNHEY and CDR2 is SVGAGI in the germline V gene. CDR3 nucleotides: TGTGCCAGCAGTTACTCTGCAGGGGGTTTGGCTGAAGCTTTCTTT. Its translation: CASSYSAGGLAEAFF.